In its sample, the clone carrying this T cell receptor (beta chain) was seen many times. Its antigen is not identified. This entry comes from a study of T-cell reconstitution after alpha-beta-depleted transplantation in children. Study-level findings and limits: Expanded graft clones numbering several hundred reportedly gave rise to alpha-beta T cells about two months after transplant.

For TCRbeta, the library was prepared with unique molecular identifiers. TCRdb re-derived calls from the PCR reads in MiXCR, one entry per CDR3 protein. The repertoire includes about 150,000 distinct CDR3 sequences, approximately 12% of them detected once, and around 14% sits in the top ten. Trimming cost V 1 base and J 7 bases, with 17 bases left between them. CDR1 and CDR2 (germline): LGHDT, YNNKEL (reference sequence). This CDR3 is 16 amino acids long. The chain links TRBV3-1 to TRBJ2-1; D is uncertain. This sequence was found in a boy aged 2 to 10 with acute myeloid leukemia, due to receive a stem cell transplant. The sequencing here drew on PBMCs, taken before TCRalphabeta/CD19-depleted stem cell transplant. The CDR3 here is CASSQAGRLGGNEQFF. In DNA, the CDR3 is TGTGCCAGCAGCCAAGCGGGTCGGCTAGGTGGAAATGAGCAGTTCTTC.